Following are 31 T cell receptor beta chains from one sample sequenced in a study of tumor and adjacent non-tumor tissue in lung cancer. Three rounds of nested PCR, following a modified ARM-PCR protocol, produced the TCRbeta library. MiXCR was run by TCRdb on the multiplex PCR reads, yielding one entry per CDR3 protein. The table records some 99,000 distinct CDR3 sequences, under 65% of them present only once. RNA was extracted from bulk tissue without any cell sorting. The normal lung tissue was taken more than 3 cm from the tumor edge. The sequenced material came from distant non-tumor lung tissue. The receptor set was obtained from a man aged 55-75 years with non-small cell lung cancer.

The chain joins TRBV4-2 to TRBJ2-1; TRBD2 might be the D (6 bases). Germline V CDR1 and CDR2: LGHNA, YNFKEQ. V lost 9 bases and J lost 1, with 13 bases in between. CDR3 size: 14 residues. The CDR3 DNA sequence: TGTGCCAGGAGCTGGAGGGGTTCCTACAATGAGCAGTTCTTC. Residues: CARSWRGSYNEQFF.

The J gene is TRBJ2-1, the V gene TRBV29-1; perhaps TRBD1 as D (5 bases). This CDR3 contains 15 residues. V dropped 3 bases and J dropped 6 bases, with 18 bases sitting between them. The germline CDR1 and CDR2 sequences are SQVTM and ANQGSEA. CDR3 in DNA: TGCAGCGTTGAGAGTAGGGCAGGGCGCGGCAATGAGCAGTTCTTC. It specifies CSVESRAGRGNEQFF.

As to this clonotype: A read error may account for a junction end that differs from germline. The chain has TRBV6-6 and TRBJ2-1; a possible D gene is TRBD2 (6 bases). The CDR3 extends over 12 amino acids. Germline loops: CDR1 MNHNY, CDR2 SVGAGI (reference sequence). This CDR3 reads CASCPTQGLQLF. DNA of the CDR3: TGTGCCAGCTGCCCGACCCAGGGACTCCAGCTCTTC.

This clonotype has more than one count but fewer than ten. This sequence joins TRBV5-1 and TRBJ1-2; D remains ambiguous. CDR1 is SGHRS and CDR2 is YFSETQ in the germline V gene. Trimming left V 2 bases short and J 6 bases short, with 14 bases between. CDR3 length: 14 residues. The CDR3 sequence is CASSFLDERDGYTF. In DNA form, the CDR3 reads TGCGCCAGCAGCTTTTTGGACGAAAGGGATGGCTACACCTTC.

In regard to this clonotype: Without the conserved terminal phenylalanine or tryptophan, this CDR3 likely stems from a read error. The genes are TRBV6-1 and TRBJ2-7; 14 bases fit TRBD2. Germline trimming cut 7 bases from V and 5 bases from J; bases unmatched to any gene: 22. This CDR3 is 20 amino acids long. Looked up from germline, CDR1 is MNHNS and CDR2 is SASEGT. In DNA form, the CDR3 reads TGTGCCAGCACCCGGGACAGGGCGAGACTAGCGGGAGGGCCGCGGGACGAGCAGTACTCC. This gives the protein CASTRDRARLAGGPRDEQYS.

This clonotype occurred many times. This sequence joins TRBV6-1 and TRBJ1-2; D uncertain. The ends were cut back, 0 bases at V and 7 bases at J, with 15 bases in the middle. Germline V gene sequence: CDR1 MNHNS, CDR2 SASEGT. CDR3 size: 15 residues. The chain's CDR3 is CASSEALNGRIGYTF. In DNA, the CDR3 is TGTGCCAGCAGTGAAGCGCTTAATGGGCGGATTGGCTACACCTTC.

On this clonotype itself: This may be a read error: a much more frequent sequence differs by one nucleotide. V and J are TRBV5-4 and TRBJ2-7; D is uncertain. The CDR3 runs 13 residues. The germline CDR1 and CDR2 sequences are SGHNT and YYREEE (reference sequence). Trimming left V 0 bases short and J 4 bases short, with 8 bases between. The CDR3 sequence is CASSLGVEYEQYF. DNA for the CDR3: TGTGCCAGCAGCTTGGGAGTGGAATACGAGCAGTACTTC.

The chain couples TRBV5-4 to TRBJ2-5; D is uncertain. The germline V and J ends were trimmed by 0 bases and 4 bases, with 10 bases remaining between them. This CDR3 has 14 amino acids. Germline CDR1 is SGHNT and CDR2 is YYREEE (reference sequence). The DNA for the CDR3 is TGTGCCAGCAGCTTGGAAGGGTATCGAGAGACCCAGTACTTC. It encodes CASSLEGYRETQYF.

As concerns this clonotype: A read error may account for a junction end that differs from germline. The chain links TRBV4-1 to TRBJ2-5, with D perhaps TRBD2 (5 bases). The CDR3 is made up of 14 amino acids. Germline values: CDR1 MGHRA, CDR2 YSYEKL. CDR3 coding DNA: TGCGCCAGCGGCCAATTAGCCCACGGAGGGACCCAGTACTTC. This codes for CASGQLAHGGTQYF.

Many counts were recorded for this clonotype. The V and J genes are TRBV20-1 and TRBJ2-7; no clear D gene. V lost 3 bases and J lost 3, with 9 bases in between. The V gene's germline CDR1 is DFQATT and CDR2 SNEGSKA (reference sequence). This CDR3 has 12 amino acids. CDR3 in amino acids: CSARGIVYEQYF. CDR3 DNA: TGCAGTGCTAGGGGCATAGTCTACGAGCAGTACTTC.

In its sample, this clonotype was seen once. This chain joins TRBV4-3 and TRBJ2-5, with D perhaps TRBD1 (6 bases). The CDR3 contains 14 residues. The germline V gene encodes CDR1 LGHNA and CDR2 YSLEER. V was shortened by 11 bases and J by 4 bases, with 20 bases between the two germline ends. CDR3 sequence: CAASQVGGGETQYF. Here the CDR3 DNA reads TGCGCCGCCAGCCAAGTTGGGGGCGGAGAGACCCAGTACTTC.

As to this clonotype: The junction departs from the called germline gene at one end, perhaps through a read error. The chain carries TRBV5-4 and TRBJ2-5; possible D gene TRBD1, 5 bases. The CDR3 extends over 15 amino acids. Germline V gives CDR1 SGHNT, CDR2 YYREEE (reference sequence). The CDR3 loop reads CANSLSTGNQETQYF. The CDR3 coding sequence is TGTGCCAACAGCTTGAGTACAGGAAACCAAGAGACCCAGTACTTC.

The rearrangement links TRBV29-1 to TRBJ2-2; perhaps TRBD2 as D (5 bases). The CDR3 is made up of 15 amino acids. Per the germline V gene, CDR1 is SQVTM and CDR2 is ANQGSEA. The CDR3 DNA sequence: TGCAGAGTTCGACACGACACCTCAAACACCGGGAAACTGTTTTTT. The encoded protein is CRVRHDTSNTGKLFF.

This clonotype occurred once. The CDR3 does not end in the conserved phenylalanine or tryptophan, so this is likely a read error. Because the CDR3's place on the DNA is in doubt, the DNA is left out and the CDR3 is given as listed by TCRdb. The CDR3: CASSTKREGVHEQIL. The chain has TRBV6-2 or TRBV6-3 and TRBJ2-1; the table assigns TRBD2, which was not confirmed against the DNA. The CDR3 is 15 residues long, ends included. Germline lookup yields CDR1 MNHEY and CDR2 SVGEGT.

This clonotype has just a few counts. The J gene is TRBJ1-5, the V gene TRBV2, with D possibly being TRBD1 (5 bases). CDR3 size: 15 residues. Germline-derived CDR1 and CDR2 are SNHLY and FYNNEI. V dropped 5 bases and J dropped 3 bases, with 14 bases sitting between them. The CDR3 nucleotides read TGTGCCAGCAGTCCTGGGACGGCCAACAATCAGCCCCAGCATTTT. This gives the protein CASSPGTANNQPQHF.

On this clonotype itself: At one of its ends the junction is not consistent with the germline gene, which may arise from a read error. The CDR3 nucleotides are TGTGCCAGTAGTGAGGGGTCACGATGGCCCCACGAGCAGTACTTC. It codes for CASSEGSRWPHEQYF. The chain couples TRBV6-1 to TRBJ2-7; the D call may be TRBD1 or TRBD2 (5 bases each). CDR3 length equals 15 residues. Looked up from germline, CDR1 is MNHNS and CDR2 is SASEGT.

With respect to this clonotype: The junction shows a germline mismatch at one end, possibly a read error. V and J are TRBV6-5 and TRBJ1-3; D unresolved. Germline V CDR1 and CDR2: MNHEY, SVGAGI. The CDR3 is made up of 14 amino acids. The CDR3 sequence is CASTYGIGRNIIYF. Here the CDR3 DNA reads TGTGCCAGCACTTACGGGATAGGAAGAAACATCATATATTTT.

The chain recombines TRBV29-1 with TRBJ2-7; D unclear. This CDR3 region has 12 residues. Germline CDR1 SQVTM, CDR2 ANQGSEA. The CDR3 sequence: CRAEVNTYEQYF. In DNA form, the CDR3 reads TGCAGAGCTGAAGTGAACACCTACGAGCAGTACTTC.

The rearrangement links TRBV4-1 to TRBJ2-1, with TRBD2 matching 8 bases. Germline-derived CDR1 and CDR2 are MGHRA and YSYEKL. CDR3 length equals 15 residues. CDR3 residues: CNSSRGGTTYNEQFF. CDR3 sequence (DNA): TGCAACAGCAGCCGGGGGGGGACTACCTACAATGAGCAGTTCTTC.

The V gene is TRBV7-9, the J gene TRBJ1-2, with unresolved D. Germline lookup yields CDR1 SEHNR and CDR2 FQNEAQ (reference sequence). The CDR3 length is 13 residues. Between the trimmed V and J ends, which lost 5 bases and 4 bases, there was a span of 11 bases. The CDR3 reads CASSERIPYGYTF. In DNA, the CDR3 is TGTGCCAGCAGCGAGAGGATACCCTATGGCTACACCTTC. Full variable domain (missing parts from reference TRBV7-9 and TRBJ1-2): DTGVSQNPRHKITKRGQNVTFRCDPISEHNRLYWYRQTLGQGPEFLTYFQNEAQLEKSRLLSDRFSAERPKGSFSTLEIQRTEQGDSAMYLCASSERIPYGYTFGSGTRLTVV.

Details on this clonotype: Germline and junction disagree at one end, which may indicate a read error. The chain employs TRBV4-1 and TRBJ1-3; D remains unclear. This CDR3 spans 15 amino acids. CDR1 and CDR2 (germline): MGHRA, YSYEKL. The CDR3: CASSQAPGSVNTIYF. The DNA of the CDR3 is TGCGCCAGTAGCCAAGCTCCGGGCTCTGTAAACACCATATATTTT.

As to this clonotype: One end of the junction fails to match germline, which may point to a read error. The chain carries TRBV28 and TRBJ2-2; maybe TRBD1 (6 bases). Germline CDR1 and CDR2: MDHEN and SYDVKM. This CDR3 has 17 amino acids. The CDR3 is CAGSLAGDMGYTWELFF. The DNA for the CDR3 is TGTGCCGGCAGTTTAGCCGGGGACATGGGGTACACCTGGGAGCTGTTTTTT.

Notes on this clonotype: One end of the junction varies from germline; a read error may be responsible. The CDR3 DNA reads as TGCGCCAACAGCCAAGGAACTGAAGCATTCTTC. Translation: CANSQGTEAFF. The chain uses TRBV4-1 and TRBJ1-1; D uncertain. CDR1 is MGHRA, CDR2 YSYEKL, per germline. This CDR3 is built from 11 residues.

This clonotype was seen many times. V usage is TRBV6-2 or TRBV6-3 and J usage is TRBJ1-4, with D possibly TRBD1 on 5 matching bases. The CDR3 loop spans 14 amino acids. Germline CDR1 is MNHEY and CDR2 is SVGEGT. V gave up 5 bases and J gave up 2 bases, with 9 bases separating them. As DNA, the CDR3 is TGTGCCAGCAGTCGGGACGCGACTAATGAAAAACTGTTTTTT. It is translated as CASSRDATNEKLFF.

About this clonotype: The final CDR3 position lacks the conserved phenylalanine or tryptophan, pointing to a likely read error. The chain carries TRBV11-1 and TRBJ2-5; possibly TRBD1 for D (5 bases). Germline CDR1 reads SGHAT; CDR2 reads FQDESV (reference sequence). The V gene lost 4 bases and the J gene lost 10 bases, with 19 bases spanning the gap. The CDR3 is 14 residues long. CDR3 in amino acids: CASSSDTYQEVQYL. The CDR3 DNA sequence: TGTGCCAGCAGCTCGGACACGTACCAAGAGGTCCAGTACCTC.

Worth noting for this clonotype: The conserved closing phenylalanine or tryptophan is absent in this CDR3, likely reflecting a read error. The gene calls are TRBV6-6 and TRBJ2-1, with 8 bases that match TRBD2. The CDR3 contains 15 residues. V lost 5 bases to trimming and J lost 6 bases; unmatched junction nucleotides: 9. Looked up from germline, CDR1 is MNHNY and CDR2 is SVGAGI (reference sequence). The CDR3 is CASSNSGSGGNEQFI. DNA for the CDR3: TGTGCCAGCAGTAATAGTGGGAGCGGGGGCAATGAGCAGTTCATC.

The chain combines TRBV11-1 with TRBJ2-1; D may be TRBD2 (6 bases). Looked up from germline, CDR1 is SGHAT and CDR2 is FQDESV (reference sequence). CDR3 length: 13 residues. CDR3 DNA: TGTGAGAGCAGCTCGGGGACTGCCCCTAGGTTGTTCTTC. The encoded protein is CESSSGTAPRLFF.

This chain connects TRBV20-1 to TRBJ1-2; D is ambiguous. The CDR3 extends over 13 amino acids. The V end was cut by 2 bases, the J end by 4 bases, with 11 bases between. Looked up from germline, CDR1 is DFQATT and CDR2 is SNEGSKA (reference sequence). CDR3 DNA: TGCAGTGCTAGAATGATACTGAGCTATGGCTACACCTTC. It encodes CSARMILSYGYTF.

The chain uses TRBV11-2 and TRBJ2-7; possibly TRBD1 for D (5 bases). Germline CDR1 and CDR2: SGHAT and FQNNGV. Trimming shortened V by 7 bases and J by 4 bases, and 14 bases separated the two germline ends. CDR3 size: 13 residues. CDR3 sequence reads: CASIRTWTYEQYF. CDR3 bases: TGTGCCAGCATACGGACATGGACATACGAGCAGTACTTC.

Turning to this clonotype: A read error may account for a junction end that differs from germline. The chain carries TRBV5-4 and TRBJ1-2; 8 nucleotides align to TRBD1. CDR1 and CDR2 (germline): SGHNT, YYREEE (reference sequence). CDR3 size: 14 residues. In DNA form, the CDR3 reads TGTGCCGGCAGCCCAACAGGGGGTGGCTATGGCTACACCTTC. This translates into CAGSPTGGGYGYTF. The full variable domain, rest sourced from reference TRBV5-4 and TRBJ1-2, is ETGVTQSPTHLIKTRGQQVTLRCSSQSGHNTVSWYQQALGQGPQFIFQYYREEENGRGNFPPRFSGLQFPNYSSELNVNALELDDSALYLCAGSPTGGGYGYTFGSGTRLTVV.

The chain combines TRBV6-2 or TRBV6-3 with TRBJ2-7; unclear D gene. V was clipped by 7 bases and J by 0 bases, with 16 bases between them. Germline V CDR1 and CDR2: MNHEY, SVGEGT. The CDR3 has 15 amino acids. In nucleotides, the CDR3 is TGTGCCAGCAAATCCAACAAGGGAAGCTCCTACGAGCAGTACTTC. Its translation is CASKSNKGSSYEQYF.